Sequencing of this T cell receptor (beta chain) was carried out in a study of T cells after yellow fever vaccination. The CDR3 runs to 16 residues. The germline CDR1 and CDR2 sequences are SGHRS and YFSETQ. Trimming pared 4 bases from V and 2 bases from J, leaving 19 bases between. Study-wide points: A small proportion of clonotypes was detected in both the CD4 and CD8 compartments. Reappearing after the booster were most of the clones from primary vaccination (around 95% CD4, about 88% CD8).

TCRdb processed the 5' RACE reads anew with MiXCR; each CDR3 protein has one entry. The sample contains around 360,000 distinct CDR3 sequences, 11% of which appear only once. This clonotype was found many times. What it binds is unknown. The specimen was PBMCs, collected on the day of the first yellow fever vaccination. This chain links TRBV5-1 with TRBJ2-7, with D perhaps matching TRBD1 (5 bases). This sequence was found in a man aged 18 to 29 who received the YFV17D yellow fever vaccine. This CDR3 reads CASSTKSGNGAYEQYF. The CDR3, as DNA: TGCGCCAGCAGCACCAAGTCAGGGAATGGAGCCTACGAGCAGTACTTC.